A single sample is the source of the 11 T cell receptor beta chains below, sequenced in a study of cytomegalovirus exposure and HLA in healthy donors. The study ran its PCR with 60 Vbeta and 13 Jbeta primers. The protocol was immunoSEQ multiplex PCR, while the TCRdb copy is restricted to in-frame clones and leaves out a portion. The sample contains more than 140,000 clones, more than 60% of which appear only once. Sequenced input: PBMCs. The source is a man between 40 and 49 years old in good health and CMV-seronegative.

The genes are TRBV15 and TRBJ1-2; D is uncertain. The germline V gene encodes CDR1 LNHNV and CDR2 YYDKDF (reference sequence). Trimming cost V 5 bases and J 8 bases, with 12 bases left between them. The length of the CDR3 is 12 residues. In DNA, the CDR3 is TGTGCCACCAGCTCAGATTCGTGGGGCTACACCTTC. Translation gives CATSSDSWGYTF.

CDR3 amino acids: CASSLGWQGVPSGANVLTF. The CDR3 DNA sequence: TGTGCCAGCAGCTTAGGATGGCAGGGTGTCCCCTCTGGGGCCAACGTCCTGACTTTC. The V and J genes are TRBV7-9 and TRBJ2-6; TRBD1 might be the D (5 bases). Per germline, CDR1 SEHNR and CDR2 FQNEAQ (reference sequence). Trimming shortened V by 1 base and J by 0 bases, and 16 bases separated the two germline ends. The CDR3 runs to 19 residues.

The chain links TRBV7-3 to TRBJ2-3, with D perhaps TRBD2 (6 bases). In germline, CDR1 is SGHTA, CDR2 FQGTGA. The CDR3 spans 14 residues. Deletions cut 3 bases from V and 4 bases from J, with 11 bases between. CDR3 in DNA: TGTGCCAGCAGCTTGGGACTGAACTCAGATACGCAGTATTTT. Amino acids: CASSLGLNSDTQYF.

V gene TRBV4-1 combines with J gene TRBJ2-3; tentatively, D is TRBD1 (5 bases). The germline V gene encodes CDR1 MGHRA and CDR2 YSYEKL. The CDR3 covers 17 residues. Trimming removed 1 base at V and 4 bases at J, with 18 bases between. The CDR3 DNA reads TGCGCCAGCAGCCAAGGATTAGGGAATAGGGGCGCAGATACGCAGTATTTT. It translates to CASSQGLGNRGADTQYF.

This clone was seen a single time. The rearrangement joins TRBV25-1 to TRBJ2-1; 9 nucleotides match TRBD1. The V and J ends lost 6 bases and 6 bases, in that order; junction bases with no gene match: 6. The germline CDR1 and CDR2 sequences are MGHDK and SYGVNS. The CDR3 contains 14 residues. This CDR3 is CASRDRGFLNEQFF. The CDR3 DNA follows: TGTGCCAGCAGGGACAGGGGTTTCCTCAATGAGCAGTTCTTC.

Points on this clone: Different DNA sequences within this sample yield the same CDR3. The V and J genes are TRBV5-6 and TRBJ2-5; 9 bases line up with TRBD1. This CDR3 region has 15 residues. Germline V CDR1 and CDR2: SGHDT, YYEEEE. The V segment lost 2 bases and the J segment 3 bases; nucleotides outside the gene matches: 5. CDR3 DNA sequence: TGTGCCAGCAGCTTATCCGGGACAGGGAAAGAGACCCAGTACTTC. This encodes CASSLSGTGKETQYF.

The genes are TRBV19 and TRBJ2-7; D is unresolved. Germline CDR1 is LNHDA and CDR2 is SQIVND (reference sequence). Trimming left V 3 bases short and J 1 base short, with 13 bases between. The CDR3 is 15 residues long. CDR3 bases: TGTGCCAGTAGTATCTACGCCTCGGTATCCTACGAGCAGTACTTC. Encoded protein: CASSIYASVSYEQYF.

The chain recombines TRBV30 with TRBJ1-2; D remains unclear. The CDR3 loop spans 13 amino acids. The V gene's germline CDR1 is GTSNPN and CDR2 SVGIG (reference sequence). Trimming took off 3 bases at V and 4 bases at J, with 12 bases between the two ends. CDR3 amino acids: CAWRNTVTYGYTF. CDR3 nucleotides: TGTGCCTGGAGAAATACAGTAACCTATGGCTACACCTTC. The full variable domain, in which reference TRBV30 and TRBJ1-2 provide the parts outside the CDR3, is SQTIHQWPATLVQPVGSPLSLECTVEGTSNPNLYWYRQAAGRGLQLLFYSVGIGQISSEVPQNLSASRPQDRQFILSSKKLLLSDSGFYLCAWRNTVTYGYTFGSGTRLTVV.

V usage is TRBV5-1 and J usage is TRBJ2-5; 12 bases map to TRBD2. This CDR3 has 17 amino acids. The germline V gene has CDR1 SGHRS and CDR2 YFSETQ. With V trimmed by 4 bases and J by 4 bases, 11 bases remained unmatched. CDR3 in DNA: TGCGCCAGCAGCCCGAAGCCTAGCGGGGGGGCCTTAGAGACCCAGTACTTC. Its translation is CASSPKPSGGALETQYF.

V gene TRBV7-2 combines with J gene TRBJ2-1, with 15 bases fitting TRBD2. The CDR3 runs to 13 residues. Germline V gene lookup returns CDR1 SGHTA and CDR2 FQGNSA. V was clipped by 4 bases and J by 14 bases; unmatched bases: 3. In DNA form, the CDR3 reads TGTGCCAGCAGCTCGGGACTAGCGGGGGGTAAGTTCTTC. Translating it yields CASSSGLAGGKFF.

V gene TRBV7-9 combines with J gene TRBJ1-3; D gene unclear. Per the germline V gene, CDR1 is SEHNR and CDR2 is FQNEAQ (reference sequence). The germline V and J ends were trimmed by 0 bases and 0 bases, with 3 bases remaining between them. The CDR3 length is 14 residues. In DNA form, the CDR3 reads TGTGCCAGCAGCTTAGCGCGCTCTGGAAACACCATATATTTT. This translates into CASSLARSGNTIYF.